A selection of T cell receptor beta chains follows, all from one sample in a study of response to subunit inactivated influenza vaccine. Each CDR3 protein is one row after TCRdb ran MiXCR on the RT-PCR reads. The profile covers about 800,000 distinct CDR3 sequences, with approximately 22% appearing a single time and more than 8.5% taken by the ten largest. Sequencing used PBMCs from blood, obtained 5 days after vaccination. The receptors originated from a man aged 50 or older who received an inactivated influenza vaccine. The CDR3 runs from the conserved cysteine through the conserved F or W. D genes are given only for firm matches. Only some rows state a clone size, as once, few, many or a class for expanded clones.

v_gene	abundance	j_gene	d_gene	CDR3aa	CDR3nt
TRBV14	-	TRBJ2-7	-	CASSHPAGGLYEQYF	TGTGCCAGCAGCCACCCCGCCGGGGGGCTGTACGAGCAGTACTTC
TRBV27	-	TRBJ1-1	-	CASSLGVVGTEAFF	TGTGCCAGCAGTTTGGGGGTTGTGGGGACTGAAGCTTTCTTT
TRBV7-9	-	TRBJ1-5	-	CASASGGNQPQHF	TGTGCCAGCGCCTCCGGTGGCAATCAGCCCCAGCATTTT
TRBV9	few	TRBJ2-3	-	CASSVAPITDTQYF	TGTGCCAGCAGCGTAGCTCCCATCACAGATACGCAGTATTTT
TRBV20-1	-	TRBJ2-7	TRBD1	CSATRTGWAYEQYF	TGCAGTGCTACTCGGACAGGGTGGGCCTACGAGCAGTACTTC
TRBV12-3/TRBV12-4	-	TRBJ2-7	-	CASSLRVAVYEQYF	TGTGCCAGCAGCCTCCGCGTGGCGGTCTACGAGCAGTACTTC
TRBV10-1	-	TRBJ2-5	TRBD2	CASSEVGASGSWETQYF	TGCGCCAGCAGTGAAGTGGGGGCTAGCGGGAGTTGGGAGACCCAGTACTTC
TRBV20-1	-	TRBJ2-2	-	CSARDGTGTNAYGELFF	TGCAGTGCTAGAGATGGAACGGGGACAAACGCGTACGGGGAGCTGTTTTTT
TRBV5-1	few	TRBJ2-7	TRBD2	CASSLGTTRGEQYF	TGCGCCAGCAGCCTTGGGACTACCCGAGGAGAGCAGTACTTC
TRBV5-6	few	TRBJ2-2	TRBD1	CASSLVQGDTGELFF	TGTGCCAGCAGCTTGGTACAGGGGGACACCGGGGAGCTGTTTTTT
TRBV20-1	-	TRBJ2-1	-	CSAREGIRYNEQFF	TGCAGTGCTAGAGAAGGGATACGATACAATGAGCAGTTCTTC
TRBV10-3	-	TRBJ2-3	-	CAISGTQRRSTDTQYF	TGTGCCATCAGTGGGACCCAGCGGAGAAGCACAGATACGCAGTATTTT
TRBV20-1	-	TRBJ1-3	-	CSARDQPSSGNTIYF	TGCAGTGCTAGAGATCAGCCGAGCTCTGGAAACACCATATATTTT
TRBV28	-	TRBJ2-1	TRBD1	CASSPDRVGYNEQFF	TGTGCCAGCAGCCCCGACAGGGTGGGCTACAATGAGCAGTTCTTC
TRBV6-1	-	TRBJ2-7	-	CASGQPGVGHEQYF	TGTGCCAGCGGGCAGCCGGGGGTCGGCCACGAGCAGTACTTC
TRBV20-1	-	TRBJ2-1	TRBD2	CSAREGPARGGRRNEQFF	TGCAGTGCTAGAGAAGGGCCTGCCCGGGGGGGCCGTAGGAATGAGCAGTTCTTC
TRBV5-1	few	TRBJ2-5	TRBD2	CASSRTSGREYQETQYF	TGCGCCAGCAGCAGGACTAGCGGGAGGGAGTACCAAGAGACCCAGTACTTC
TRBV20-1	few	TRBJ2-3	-	CSARAPTDTQYF	TGCAGTGCTAGGGCCCCCACAGATACGCAGTATTTT
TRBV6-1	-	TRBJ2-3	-	CASSERGQGSTDTQYF	TGTGCCAGCAGTGAAAGAGGTCAGGGGAGCACAGATACGCAGTATTTT
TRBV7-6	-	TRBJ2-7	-	CASSWGASQGYEQYF	TGTGCCAGCAGCTGGGGTGCGTCCCAGGGGTACGAGCAGTACTTC
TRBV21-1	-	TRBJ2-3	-	CASSQRGWGLERDTQYF	TGTGCCAGCAGCCAAAGGGGTTGGGGACTAGAGCGAGATACGCAGTATTTT
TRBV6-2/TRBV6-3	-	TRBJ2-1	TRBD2	CASSNGLVDEQFF	TGTGCCAGCAGTAACGGACTAGTCGATGAGCAGTTCTTC
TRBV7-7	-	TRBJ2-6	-	CASSLGRPLGSGANVLTF	TGTGCCAGCAGCTTGGGGAGGCCTCTCGGGTCTGGGGCCAACGTCCTGACTTTC
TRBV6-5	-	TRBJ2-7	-	CASSYWGNRSYEQYF	TGTGCCAGCAGTTATTGGGGCAACCGCTCCTACGAGCAGTACTTC
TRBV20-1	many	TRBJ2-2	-	CSAMGYTGELFF	TGCAGTGCCATGGGGTACACCGGGGAGCTGTTTTTT
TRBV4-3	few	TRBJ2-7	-	CASSQDPLIPTYEQYF	TGCGCCAGCAGCCAAGATCCCCTGATTCCTACCTACGAGCAGTACTTC
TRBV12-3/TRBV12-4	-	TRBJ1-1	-	CASTPRTLNTEAFF	TGTGCCAGCACCCCAAGGACCCTGAACACTGAAGCTTTCTTT
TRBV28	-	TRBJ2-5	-	CASSLQFTRQETQYF	TGTGCCAGCAGTTTACAGTTTACCAGGCAAGAGACCCAGTACTTC
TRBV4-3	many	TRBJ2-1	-	CASSQEALAPNEQFF	TGCGCCAGCAGCCAAGAGGCACTAGCTCCCAATGAGCAGTTCTTC
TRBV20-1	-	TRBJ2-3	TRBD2	CSARAGLAGSTDTQYF	TGCAGTGCTAGGGCCGGACTAGCGGGCAGCACAGATACGCAGTATTTT
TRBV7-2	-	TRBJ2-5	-	CASSLGVRQSETQYF	TGTGCCAGCAGCTTAGGGGTTCGTCAGTCGGAGACCCAGTACTTC
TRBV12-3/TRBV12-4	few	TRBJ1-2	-	CASSLSLGAGKDYGYTF	TGTGCCAGCAGTTTGTCCCTGGGGGCGGGAAAGGACTATGGCTACACCTTC
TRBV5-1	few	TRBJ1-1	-	CASKGGMNTEAFF	TGCGCCAGCAAAGGGGGGATGAACACTGAAGCTTTCTTT
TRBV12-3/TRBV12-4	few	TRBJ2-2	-	CASSQGGVNTGELFF	TGTGCCAGCAGTCAAGGGGGTGTAAACACCGGGGAGCTGTTTTTT
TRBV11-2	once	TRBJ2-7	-	CASSFSRGQYF	TGTGCCAGCAGCTTTAGCCGAGGGCAGTACTTC
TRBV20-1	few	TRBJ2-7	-	CSVDGRDYEQYF	TGCAGTGTTGACGGGAGAGACTACGAGCAGTACTTC
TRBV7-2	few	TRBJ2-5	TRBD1	CASSTRQGALETQYF	TGTGCCAGCAGCACCCGACAGGGGGCTTTGGAGACCCAGTACTTC
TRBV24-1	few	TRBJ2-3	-	CATSEHELGDTQYF	TGTGCCACCAGTGAACACGAGCTAGGAGATACGCAGTATTTT